This T cell receptor (beta chain) was found in a study of T-cell reconstitution after alpha-beta-depleted transplantation in children. Researchers prepared the TCRbeta library using unique molecular identifiers, the study reports. Using its own MiXCR run on the PCR reads, TCRdb lists one record per CDR3 protein. The sample lists approximately 640,000 distinct CDR3 sequences; around a sixth were seen once. V was trimmed by 1 base and J by 7 bases, leaving 11 bases between them. The CDR3 spans 13 residues. Germline values: CDR1 DFQATT, CDR2 SNEGSKA (reference sequence). This clonotype was obtained from a human donor who donated a stem cell graft to a child with acute myeloid leukemia. Source: PBMCs from the stem cell graft donor, taken from the stem cell graft. The chain combines TRBV20-1 with TRBJ2-1; D could derive from TRBD1 or TRBD2 (6 bases each). The CDR3 protein is CSARARGTNEQFF. As DNA, the CDR3 is TGCAGTGCTAGAGCCCGGGGGACAAATGAGCAGTTCTTC.